One and the same sample provided the 25 T cell receptor beta chains below, sequenced in a study of glioma-infiltrating T cells. Using RNA template, CDR3s of TCR alpha and beta were amplified with iRepertoire arm-PCR. TCRdb re-analysed the multiplex PCR reads in MiXCR, keeping a single row per CDR3 protein. The data contain more than 300,000 distinct CDR3 sequences, 41% of them singletons. The sequencing sample was made of glioma tissue, nonneoplastic brain tissue, or PBMCs (not recorded which). The receptors derive from a human donor with low-grade glioma or glioblastoma, undergoing nonglioma brain surgery, or in good health (not recorded which).

The gene calls are TRBV27 and TRBJ2-5, with D perhaps matching TRBD2 (6 bases). Looked up from germline, CDR1 is MNHEY and CDR2 is SMNVEV (reference sequence). The CDR3 spans 15 residues. The V and J ends lost 4 bases and 3 bases respectively, with 15 bases between them. The CDR3 protein is CASSSRRGPKETQYF. The CDR3 region has the DNA TGTGCCAGCAGTTCCCGGCGGGGACCCAAAGAGACCCAGTACTTC.

For this clonotype: A much larger clonotype is one base distant, so this may be a read error. The rearrangement uses TRBV4-1 and TRBJ2-1, with D unclear. The CDR3 runs to 16 residues. Germline values: CDR1 MGHRA, CDR2 YSYEKL. The CDR3 DNA reads TGCGCCAGCAGCCAAGATCGCGCGGCATCCTACAATGAGCAGTCCTTC. It yields the protein CASSQDRAASYNEQSF.

This clonotype was counted a few times. The rearrangement uses TRBV28 and TRBJ2-7; TRBD2 is a possible D gene (5 bases). The V end lost 2 bases, the J end lost 3 bases, and 11 bases lay between the germline ends. The length of the CDR3 is 14 residues. The germline V gene has CDR1 MDHEN and CDR2 SYDVKM. This CDR3 is CASSLGGSGYEQYF. The CDR3 region has the DNA TGTGCCAGCAGTTTAGGTGGGAGCGGCTACGAGCAGTACTTC.

The rearrangement uses TRBV6-5 and TRBJ2-1, with D possibly TRBD2 on 6 matching bases. The germline V and J ends were trimmed by 0 bases and 4 bases, with 10 bases remaining between them. CDR1 is MNHEY, CDR2 SVGAGI, per germline. CDR3 size: 15 residues. The CDR3 is CASSYSSGAYNEQFF. CDR3 sequence (DNA): TGTGCCAGCAGTTACTCTAGCGGAGCGTACAATGAGCAGTTCTTC.

The chain couples TRBV27 to TRBJ2-5, with D unresolved. CDR3 size: 13 residues. The germline V gene encodes CDR1 MNHEY and CDR2 SMNVEV (reference sequence). V lost 5 bases and J 5 bases, leaving 12 bases between the germline ends. CDR3 sequence: CASSLPSAETQYF. In DNA form, the CDR3 reads TGTGCCAGCAGTCTCCCGAGCGCGGAGACCCAGTACTTC.

This clonotype was observed at least ten times. The chain has TRBV28 and TRBJ2-3, with D unresolved. V was trimmed by 10 bases and J by 2 bases, leaving 10 bases between them. The CDR3 extends over 12 amino acids. Per the germline V gene, CDR1 is MDHEN and CDR2 is SYDVKM. As DNA, the CDR3 is TGTGCCACCACGACCCCCACAGATACGCAGTATTTT. Translating it yields CATTTPTDTQYF.

The genes are TRBV3-1 and TRBJ1-1, with D possibly being TRBD1 (5 bases). Germline lookup yields CDR1 LGHDT and CDR2 YNNKEL (reference sequence). The CDR3 runs 16 residues. With 0 bases removed from V and 0 bases from J, the gap between germline ends came to 11 bases. The CDR3 nucleotides read TGTGCCAGCAGCCAAGATGGGCGGGGGTTGAACACTGAAGCTTTCTTT. Its protein is CASSQDGRGLNTEAFF.

This clonotype was detected ten times or more. V is TRBV27 and J is TRBJ2-1; 7 positions match TRBD2. Trimming removed 1 base from V and 8 bases from J; junction bases left unmatched: 11. This CDR3 comprises 16 residues. The germline V gene encodes CDR1 MNHEY and CDR2 SMNVEV (reference sequence). The CDR3 DNA is TGTGCCAGCAGTTTATATTCTAGCGGCTTAGCCGATGAGCAGTTCTTC. It specifies CASSLYSSGLADEQFF.

This sequence joins TRBV2 and TRBJ2-7; 7 positions agree with TRBD1. The J segment lost 0 bases and the V segment lost 6 bases, leaving 8 bases of the junction unmatched. The CDR3 is 15 amino acids. The V gene's germline CDR1 is SNHLY and CDR2 FYNNEI. In nucleotides, the CDR3 is TGTGCCAGCAGACAGGACAGGTCCCTCTCCTACGAGCAGTACTTC. Its protein is CASRQDRSLSYEQYF.

About this clonotype itself: A read error may account for a junction end that differs from germline. V gene TRBV28 combines with J gene TRBJ2-1; weak D call: TRBD2 (6 bases). The CDR3 covers 18 residues. Germline lookup yields CDR1 MDHEN and CDR2 SYDVKM. CDR3 DNA: TGTGCCAGCAGCTCCCTTCCCGCGGGAAGCCCGGTGGCCAATGAGAAGTTCTTC. It encodes CASSSLPAGSPVANEKFF.

The rearrangement uses TRBV18 and TRBJ2-7, with a possible D match to TRBD1 (6 bases). V was cut by 3 bases and J by 2 bases, with 11 bases left in between. The CDR3 length is 14 residues. The V gene's germline CDR1 is KGHSH and CDR2 LQKENI. The CDR3 sequence: CASSPSGTTYEQYF. The CDR3 nucleotides read TGTGCCAGCTCACCTTCTGGGACAACCTACGAGCAGTACTTC.

Notes on this clonotype: A much larger clone differs by one base, so this may be a read error. V gene TRBV27 combines with J gene TRBJ2-5; D gene unclear. Germline V gene lookup returns CDR1 MNHEY and CDR2 SMNVEV (reference sequence). The CDR3 totals 15 residues. The CDR3 sequence is CAISPKWVSWTSQYF. The CDR3 nucleotides are TGTGCCATCAGTCCAAAGTGGGTCTCGTGGACGTCCCAGTACTTC.

With regard to this clonotype: This clone may be a read error of a much larger clone one base away. The V gene is TRBV7-9, the J gene TRBJ2-3; no clear D gene. V was clipped by 8 bases and J by 3 bases, with 15 bases between them. Germline V lookup: CDR1 SEHNR, CDR2 FQNEAQ (reference sequence). CDR3 length equals 14 residues. In nucleotides, the CDR3 is TGTGCCAGCGCGCAAGGAATAGGAACAGATACGCAGTATTTT. It specifies CASAQGIGTDTQYF.

This clonotype was seen only a few times. The V gene is TRBV7-2, the J gene TRBJ2-1; tentatively, D is TRBD1 (6 bases). The CDR3 length is 15 residues. V was cut by 4 bases and J by 0 bases, with 10 bases left in between. CDR1 SGHTA and CDR2 FQGNSA come from the germline V gene. The CDR3 coding sequence is TGTGCCAGCAGCTACGACAGGAGCTCCTACAATGAGCAGTTCTTC. Translated, it gives CASSYDRSSYNEQFF.

V and J are TRBV5-1 and TRBJ2-6, with D unclear. This CDR3 has 16 residues. Germline lookup yields CDR1 SGHRS and CDR2 YFSETQ. V was clipped by 5 bases and J by 0 bases, with 12 bases between them. CDR3 amino acids: CASSLSTVSGANVLTF. In nucleotides, the CDR3 is TGCGCCAGCAGTCTGTCTACCGTCTCTGGGGCCAACGTCCTGACTTTC.

This chain connects TRBV11-2 to TRBJ1-1; 9 bases are shared with TRBD1. With 4 bases clipped from V and 5 bases from J, the junction kept 8 bases outside the gene matches. The CDR3 is 15 amino acids. Per germline, CDR1 SGHAT and CDR2 FQNNGV. CDR3 bases: TGTGCCAGCAGCTATCAACACAGGGGGCGAACTGAAGCTTTCTTT. Its protein product is CASSYQHRGRTEAFF.

CDR3 region: CASSQVWFVETQYF. In DNA form, the CDR3 reads TGCGCCAGCAGCCAAGTGTGGTTTGTGGAGACCCAGTACTTC. The chain uses TRBV4-1 and TRBJ2-5; D unresolved. V gave up 1 base and J gave up 5 bases, with 11 bases separating them. The CDR3 extends over 14 amino acids. Germline V gene lookup returns CDR1 MGHRA and CDR2 YSYEKL.

This clonotype has a handful of counts. The J gene is TRBJ2-3, the V gene TRBV28; D possibly corresponds to TRBD1 (5 bases). Germline CDR1 and CDR2: MDHEN and SYDVKM. V gave up 9 bases and J gave up 5 bases, with 15 bases separating them. This CDR3 has 13 amino acids. The CDR3 nucleotides read TGTGCCAGGCCTCAAGACAGTCAAGATACGCAGTATTTT. It codes for CARPQDSQDTQYF.

This clonotype was detected only a few times. This chain connects TRBV20-1 to TRBJ2-7; maybe TRBD1 (6 bases). V lost 0 bases and J 1 base, leaving 13 bases between the germline ends. Germline V gene data show CDR1 as DFQATT and CDR2 as SNEGSKA (reference sequence). This CDR3 region has 15 residues. The CDR3 DNA reads TGCAGTGCTAGAGATCGTCCCAGGGGATCCTACGAGCAGTACTTC. Encoded protein: CSARDRPRGSYEQYF.

This clonotype was picked up many times. CDR3 nucleotides: TGTGCCAGCAGTTACGGGGAGGAGACCCAGTACTTC. As protein: CASSYGEETQYF. J is TRBJ2-5 and V is TRBV6-2 or TRBV6-3; D might be TRBD2 (5 bases). The CDR3 runs to 12 residues. The germline V and J ends were trimmed by 2 bases and 5 bases, with 6 bases remaining between them. Germline CDR1 and CDR2: MNHEY and SVGEGT.

This chain joins TRBV29-1 and TRBJ2-3; D is possibly TRBD1 (7 bases). This CDR3 region has 14 residues. CDR1 SQVTM and CDR2 ANQGSEA come from the germline V gene. Deletions cut 5 bases from V and 0 bases from J, with 12 bases between. In nucleotides, the CDR3 is TGCAGCGTTTCACAGGGGACTAGCACAGATACGCAGTATTTT. Amino acids: CSVSQGTSTDTQYF.

The chain is built from TRBV7-2 and TRBJ2-2; a possible D gene is TRBD1 (7 bases). Germline CDR1 SGHTA, CDR2 FQGNSA. CDR3 length equals 15 residues. V lost 5 bases and J lost 4, with 14 bases in between. Written as DNA, the CDR3 is TGTGCCAGCAGCACACAGGGGAGGCGCACCGGGGAGCTGTTTTTT. It encodes CASSTQGRRTGELFF.

As for this clonotype: A much larger clonotype is one base distant, so this may be a read error. The chain joins TRBV28 to TRBJ2-3, with D perhaps assigned TRBD1 or TRBD2 (6 bases each). The CDR3 loop spans 13 amino acids. Looked up from germline, CDR1 is MDHEN and CDR2 is SYDVKM. DNA for the CDR3: TGTGCCACCTTTCCCGGGGGCACAGGTACGCAGTATTTT. It encodes CATFPGGTGTQYF.

This clonotype was counted only a few times. CDR3 DNA: TGTGCCAGCTCCCTCTTAGGGGGTTACAATGAGCAGTTCTTC. Its translation is CASSLLGGYNEQFF. This chain uses TRBV27 with TRBJ2-1; TRBD1 might be the D (6 bases). Germline loops: CDR1 MNHEY, CDR2 SMNVEV (reference sequence). The CDR3 has 14 residues. Trimming removed 8 bases from V and 4 bases from J, with 15 bases in between.

The chain is built from TRBV7-2 and TRBJ1-2; no clear D. Trimming pared 2 bases from V and 8 bases from J, leaving 21 bases between. The CDR3 consists of 16 residues. Germline values: CDR1 SGHTA, CDR2 FQGNSA. CDR3 coding DNA: TGTGCCAGCAGCTTATCCTGGGCCTTAACTTCCTCGGGCTACACCTTC. It codes for CASSLSWALTSSGYTF.